The 18 T cell receptor beta chains presented below share a single source sample, sequenced in a study of early T cells in non-severe SARS-CoV-2 infection. TCRdb reprocessed the 5' RACE reads with MiXCR, giving one entry per CDR3 protein. The table lists approximately 70,000 distinct CDR3 sequences, 12% of them singletons. The sample was whole blood, taken at baseline. These receptors all stem from an adult who was a healthcare worker with PCR-confirmed SARS-CoV-2 infection or an uninfected control (not recorded which). The donor label of this sample is uncertain.

The chain links TRBV27 to TRBJ2-1; D remains unclear. The V end lost 6 bases, the J end lost 5 bases, and 5 bases lay between the germline ends. Germline CDR1 reads MNHEY; CDR2 reads SMNVEV (reference sequence). The CDR3 covers 11 residues. CDR3 bases: TGTGCCAGCAGCCGGGACAATGAGCAGTTCTTC. This codes for CASSRDNEQFF.

This sequence joins TRBV4-3 and TRBJ2-3; 9 bases align to TRBD2. CDR3 length equals 16 residues. Germline CDR1 LGHNA, CDR2 YSLEER. The junction had 5 bases not matched to a gene; V was cut back by 4 bases and J by 0 bases. The CDR3 nucleotides read TGCGCCAGCAGCCTGACGCGGGGGGGCAGCACAGATACGCAGTATTTT. Its protein is CASSLTRGGSTDTQYF.

This clonotype was found a few times. V gene TRBV12-3 or TRBV12-4 combines with J gene TRBJ2-7; TRBD2 agrees at 16 bases. There are 17 residues in the CDR3. The trim removed 3 bases at V and 6 bases at J, leaving 8 bases unmatched. The CDR3 region has the DNA TGTGCCAGCAGTTTTACCCTGGGGACTAGCGGGGGGGGCGAGCAGTACTTC. Translated: CASSFTLGTSGGGEQYF.

This clonotype was picked up a small number of times. This chain connects TRBV4-2 to TRBJ2-3; the match to TRBD2 covers 9 bases. The germline gives CDR1 LGHNA, CDR2 YNFKEQ. Germline trimming cut 5 bases from V and 4 bases from J; bases unmatched to any gene: 13. The CDR3 has 17 amino acids. CDR3 bases: TGTGCCAGCAGCACAAAGAGTGGTACTAGCGGGTCAGATACGCAGTATTTT. As protein: CASSTKSGTSGSDTQYF.

This clonotype was seen a few times. This sequence joins TRBV2 and TRBJ2-5; D is unresolved. This CDR3 comprises 14 residues. Germline CDR1 is SNHLY and CDR2 is FYNNEI. Trimming pared 7 bases from V and 13 bases from J, leaving 25 bases between. CDR3 sequence (DNA): TGTGCCAGCAAGAGAAGAGGTCCTACTGACTCCCTGTACTTC. Translating it yields CASKRRGPTDSLYF.

V usage is TRBV6-5 and J usage is TRBJ2-5; D is unresolved. The germline V gene has CDR1 MNHEY and CDR2 SVGAGI. There are 13 residues in the CDR3. With 2 bases removed from V and 2 bases from J, the gap between germline ends came to 6 bases. The DNA of the CDR3 is TGTGCCAGCAGTTACCCCGGACAAGAGACCCAGTACTTC. This encodes CASSYPGQETQYF.

This clonotype turned up a few times. V is TRBV7-2 and J is TRBJ1-3, with a tentative D call TRBD1 (6 bases). The CDR3 runs 17 residues. Germline CDR1 reads SGHTA; CDR2 reads FQGNSA. V lost 1 base and J 2 bases, leaving 15 bases between the germline ends. CDR3 DNA: TGTGCCAGCAGCTTAGGGCAGGGGATGAGGACTGGAAACACCATATATTTT. Translation gives CASSLGQGMRTGNTIYF. The whole variable domain, filled in from reference TRBV7-2 and TRBJ1-3, reads GAGVSQSPSNKVTEKGKDVELRCDPISGHTALYWYRQSLGQGLEFLIYFQGNSAPDKSGLPSDRFSAERTGGSVSTLTIQRTQQEDSAVYLCASSLGQGMRTGNTIYFGEGSWLTVV.

This chain connects TRBV30 to TRBJ1-2; TRBD1 might be the D (6 bases). The germline CDR1 and CDR2 sequences are GTSNPN and SVGIG (reference sequence). This CDR3 has 14 amino acids. The V end lost 5 bases, the J end lost 1 base, and 14 bases lay between the germline ends. CDR3 sequence (DNA): TGTGCCTGGGGCACAGGGTCCCTTAACTATGGCTACACCTTC. It codes for CAWGTGSLNYGYTF.

This chain joins TRBV7-2 and TRBJ2-2, with 9 positions matching TRBD2. This CDR3 comprises 15 residues. Germline CDR1 SGHTA, CDR2 FQGNSA. J was trimmed by 5 bases and V by 3 bases; bases with no gene match: 4. As DNA, the CDR3 is TGTGCCAGCAGCTTTAGCGGGAGATGGACCGGGGAGCTGTTTTTT. Translating gives CASSFSGRWTGELFF.

The chain carries TRBV21-1 and TRBJ1-1; the DNA was not used to check the table's D call, TRBD1. TRBV21-1 is listed as a pseudogene. CDR3 length equals 14 residues. CDR3 bases: TGTGCCAGCATCAACGGCAGGGTGAACACTGAAGCTTTCTTT. Amino acid sequence: CASINGRVNTEAFF.

This clonotype was counted a few times. A junction boundary mismatches the germline segment, possibly from a read error. J is TRBJ1-3 and V is TRBV18; D possibly corresponds to TRBD1 (5 bases). The CDR3 runs 18 residues. Germline V gene lookup returns CDR1 KGHSH and CDR2 LQKENI. CDR3 nucleotide sequence: TGTGCCAGCTCCCCGGGACCGGCCCATGACACCTCTGAAAACACCATATATTTT. This codes for CASSPGPAHDTSENTIYF.

This clonotype was recorded a few times. The chain employs TRBV5-1 and TRBJ2-3; no reliable D call. The CDR3 has 12 amino acids. Between the trimmed V and J ends, which lost 1 base and 6 bases, there was a span of 6 bases. The germline CDR1 and CDR2 sequences are SGHRS and YFSETQ. The CDR3 reads CASSLTRDTQYF. CDR3 in DNA: TGCGCCAGCAGCTTGACCCGGGATACGCAGTATTTT.

The chain is built from TRBV6-2 or TRBV6-3 and TRBJ1-1; D is unclear. The length of the CDR3 is 16 residues. CDR1 and CDR2 from the germline V gene are MNHEY and SVGEGT. The V end lost 2 bases, the J end lost 0 bases, and 13 bases lay between the germline ends. The CDR3 spells CASSYPIASLNTEAFF. CDR3 in DNA: TGTGCCAGCAGTTACCCTATCGCCTCCTTGAACACTGAAGCTTTCTTT.

The rearrangement uses TRBV20-1 and TRBJ2-3; D not certain. The CDR3 sequence is 12 residues long. V dropped 4 bases and J dropped 1 base, with 6 bases sitting between them. In germline, CDR1 is DFQATT, CDR2 SNEGSKA (reference sequence). The DNA for the CDR3 is TGCAGTGCTATTTTACGCACAGATACGCAGTATTTT. Translating it yields CSAILRTDTQYF.

The table lists this clonotype with many counts. The V gene is TRBV10-3, the J gene TRBJ2-5; unclear D gene. Germline V gives CDR1 ENHRY, CDR2 SYGVKD. CDR3 length equals 13 residues. With 6 bases removed from V and 2 bases from J, the gap between germline ends came to 10 bases. The CDR3: CAISADSQETQYF. The CDR3 nucleotides are TGTGCCATCAGCGCCGACTCTCAAGAGACCCAGTACTTC.

A few counts support this clonotype. This chain connects TRBV5-1 to TRBJ1-1; D may be TRBD1 (5 bases). Trimming cost V 0 bases and J 4 bases, with 19 bases left between them. The CDR3 runs to 17 residues. CDR1 and CDR2 from the germline V gene are SGHRS and YFSETQ. As DNA, the CDR3 is TGCGCCAGCAGCTTGGCCAGAACAGGTGGTTATGGCACTGAAGCTTTCTTT. This sequence encodes CASSLARTGGYGTEAFF.

The sample holds a few counts of this clonotype. The gene calls are TRBV29-1 and TRBJ1-1; D remains ambiguous. V was shortened by 8 bases and J by 7 bases, with 17 bases between the two germline ends. Germline loops: CDR1 SQVTM, CDR2 ANQGSEA. The CDR3 is 12 residues long. In nucleotides, the CDR3 is TGCAGCACATCTACCCGGGGTAATGAAGCTTTCTTT. As protein: CSTSTRGNEAFF.

This clonotype was picked up many times. CDR3 amino acids: CASSGLGKNTEAFF. The CDR3 DNA reads TGTGCCAGCAGTGGACTAGGGAAAAACACTGAAGCTTTCTTT. The chain recombines TRBV27 with TRBJ1-1; D is unclear. Germline lookup yields CDR1 MNHEY and CDR2 SMNVEV (reference sequence). The CDR3 totals 14 residues. Trimming took off 5 bases at V and 2 bases at J, with 12 bases between the two ends.